This TCR beta chain emerged from a study of T cell responses to AZD1222 COVID-19 vaccine. Whole-study results and caveats: White British ancestry dominated among donors, who included more females, and clonal diversity was possibly underestimated. Reportedly, nearly half the spike-specific TCRs target unmutated variant regions.

Clones were read by immunoSEQ multiplex PCR, and TCRdb kept only the in-frame ones, dropping some. This sample has 150,000 to 200,000 clones; 75% to 90% occur once, and the top ten carry 2.7%. V was clipped by 3 bases and J by 2 bases, with 15 bases between them. Germline lookup yields CDR1 GTSNPN and CDR2 SVGIG (reference sequence). This CDR3 spans 15 amino acids. As for this clone: Its antigen is as yet unknown.

The V call is TRBV30, the J call TRBJ2-3; tentative D call: TRBD1 (6 bases). This TCR was recovered from an adult in good health. Sequences were derived from peripheral blood, sampled on day 0 of MenACWY control vaccination. The CDR3 is CAWSRGQKHTDTQYF. The CDR3 nucleotides are TGTGCCTGGAGCCGAGGACAGAAACACACAGATACGCAGTATTTT. The variable domain in full, completed from reference TRBV30 and TRBJ2-3, reads SQTIHQWPATLVQPVGSPLSLECTVEGTSNPNLYWYRQAAGRGLQLLFYSVGIGQISSEVPQNLSASRPQDRQFILSSKKLLLSDSGFYLCAWSRGQKHTDTQYFGPGTRLTVL.